Listed here are 25 T cell receptor beta chains from one sample, sequenced in a study of T cells in Graves' hyperthyroidism and ophthalmopathy (dated by TCRdb to the late 2010s). Library prep was done by multiplex PCR. Sequencer: Illumina HiSeq 2000. The TCR beta CDR3 regions were amplified from RNA transcripts. A first-round RT-PCR of the TCR CDR3 used the HTBI primer set with the Qiagen OneStep RT-PCR kit. TCRdb reprocessing: public reads trimmed at Q25 with fastp, clones called with MiXCR, in-frame beta chains kept. Entries are consolidated by CDR3 protein sequence, retaining the most common genes and DNA. The sample table holds more than 75,000 distinct CDR3 sequences, of which 51% were seen once. Around 30% of the sample lies in the top ten. Sequenced input: blood. Receptors were obtained from a woman between 35 and 50 years old with Graves' hyperthyroidism.

The V gene is TRBV2, the J gene TRBJ2-7; 9 bases agree with TRBD1. With V trimmed by 1 base and J by 4 bases, 5 bases remained unmatched. The CDR3 length is 15 residues. The germline V gene has CDR1 SNHLY and CDR2 FYNNEI. The CDR3 region is CASSEVGQGLYEQYF. The CDR3 DNA follows: TGTGCCAGCAGTGAAGTGGGACAGGGACTTTACGAGCAGTACTTC.

Only a few counts were recorded for this clonotype. The chain is built from TRBV7-2 and TRBJ2-7, with 7 bases aligning to TRBD2. After removal of 5 bases from V and 4 bases from J, the junction contained 20 bases not matched to a gene. Germline CDR1 and CDR2: SGHTA and FQGNSA. The CDR3 is 18 amino acids. In DNA, the CDR3 is TGTGCCAGCAGCCGGGTACCGCGGGAGTGGGGCCGGCCTTACGAGCAGTACTTC. Residues: CASSRVPREWGRPYEQYF.

This clonotype was counted ten times or more. The genes are TRBV6-5 and TRBJ2-2; 10 nucleotides agree with TRBD1. Germline values: CDR1 MNHEY, CDR2 SVGAGI. The J segment lost 7 bases and the V segment lost 6 bases, leaving 8 bases of the junction unmatched. There are 15 residues in the CDR3. For the CDR3, the DNA is TGTGCCAGCAGCCGCACCGGGACAGGGGTCGGGGAGCTGTTTTTT. Translation gives CASSRTGTGVGELFF.

As regards this clonotype: A junction boundary mismatches the germline segment, possibly from a read error. The gene calls are TRBV10-3 and TRBJ1-3; 9 bases fit TRBD1. The germline V gene has CDR1 ENHRY and CDR2 SYGVKD. This CDR3 is built from 14 residues. In DNA, the CDR3 is TGTGCCACCAGTGATTCCCGGGACAGGGACACCATATATTTT. Translated, it gives CATSDSRDRDTIYF.

A note on this clonotype: A much larger clone differs from this one at a single base, so this may be a read error. The CDR3 bases are TGTGCCAGCAGCCACAATGGAGGAGGCAATCAGCCCCAGCATTTT. This encodes CASSHNGGGNQPQHF. The J gene is TRBJ1-5, the V gene TRBV3-1; D gene ambiguous. Trimming removed 3 bases at V and 2 bases at J, with 11 bases between. Germline CDR1 is LGHDT and CDR2 is YNNKEL (reference sequence). The CDR3 totals 15 residues.

This clonotype was detected ten times or more. The rearrangement joins TRBV7-3 to TRBJ1-5; D uncertain. CDR3 length: 13 residues. Per germline, CDR1 SGHTA and CDR2 FQGTGA. The V and J ends lost 5 bases and 0 bases respectively, with 5 bases between them. CDR3 DNA sequence: TGTGCCAGCAGCAGCGATAGCAATCAGCCCCAGCATTTT. Translating it yields CASSSDSNQPQHF.

The chain has TRBV29-1 and TRBJ2-7; 9 bases map to TRBD2. Germline CDR1 and CDR2: SQVTM and ANQGSEA. This CDR3 is 13 amino acids long. V trimming: 6 bases; J trimming: 3 bases; junction bases outside the gene matches: 6. CDR3 sequence reads: CSVTGTSFYEQYF. CDR3 coding DNA: TGCAGCGTGACCGGGACTAGCTTCTACGAGCAGTACTTC.

In regard to this clonotype: At one end, the junction sequence differs from germline, possibly due to a read error. The V and J genes are TRBV7-2 and TRBJ2-1; possible D gene TRBD2, 5 bases. From germline, CDR1 is SGHTA and CDR2 FQGNSA. The CDR3 contains 15 residues. CDR3 bases: TGTGCCAGCAGCGTAGCCGGCGGAGGTTACAATGAGCAGTTCTTC. Translating gives CASSVAGGGYNEQFF. Full variable domain (rest looked up from reference TRBV7-2 and TRBJ2-1): GAGVSQSPSNKVTEKGKDVELRCDPISGHTALYWYRQSLGQGLEFLIYFQGNSAPDKSGLPSDRFSAERTGGSVSTLTIQRTQQEDSAVYLCASSVAGGGYNEQFFGPGTRLTVL.

V gene TRBV10-3 combines with J gene TRBJ1-2, with a weak D call TRBD1 (6 bases). The CDR3 covers 15 residues. Germline assignment: CDR1 ENHRY and CDR2 SYGVKD. V was clipped by 3 bases and J by 4 bases, with 15 bases between them. The DNA of the CDR3 is TGTGCCATCAGTGAATCAGGGGCGCCCAGCTATGGCTACACCTTC. This translates into CAISESGAPSYGYTF.

This sequence joins TRBV7-9 and TRBJ1-5; tentative D call: TRBD1 (5 bases). CDR1 SEHNR and CDR2 FQNEAQ come from the germline V gene (reference sequence). The CDR3 has 13 amino acids. V was cut by 6 bases and J by 9 bases, with 15 bases left in between. As DNA, the CDR3 is TGTGCCAGCAGGCGGAATAGGGGAGGGCCCCAGCATTTT. It translates to CASRRNRGGPQHF. The variable domain in full, completed from reference TRBV7-9 and TRBJ1-5, reads DTGVSQNPRHKITKRGQNVTFRCDPISEHNRLYWYRQTLGQGPEFLTYFQNEAQLEKSRLLSDRFSAERPKGSFSTLEIQRTEQGDSAMYLCASRRNRGGPQHFGDGTRLSIL.

V and J are TRBV7-2 and TRBJ2-5; 10 bases map to TRBD2. This CDR3 spans 15 amino acids. The germline gives CDR1 SGHTA, CDR2 FQGNSA. Unmatched junction bases numbered 2, after V lost 3 bases and J lost 1 base. CDR3 nucleotides: TGTGCCAGCAGCTTTGCTAGCGGGAGCCAAGAGACCCAGTACTTC. This gives the protein CASSFASGSQETQYF.

Many counts were recorded for this clonotype. CDR3 protein: CSVEVHYGYTF. The CDR3 DNA is TGCAGCGTTGAAGTTCATTATGGCTACACCTTC. The rearrangement uses TRBV29-1 and TRBJ1-2; D gene uncertain. Trimming stripped 1 base from V and 5 bases from J, with 5 bases between. The CDR3 is 11 residues long. Germline CDR1 SQVTM, CDR2 ANQGSEA.

The V and J genes are TRBV5-1 and TRBJ1-5; 7 positions agree with TRBD1. After removal of 0 bases from V and 11 bases from J, the junction contained 17 bases not matched to a gene. The CDR3 consists of 17 residues. The germline V gene encodes CDR1 SGHRS and CDR2 YFSETQ. The CDR3 nucleotides are TGCGCCAGCAGCTTGGGAGGCCTACCAGGGGGGGCGGAGACCCAGCATTTT. This translates into CASSLGGLPGGAETQHF.

The genes are TRBV2 and TRBJ1-4, with TRBD1 identical over 7 bases. J was trimmed by 8 bases and V by 2 bases; bases with no gene match: 5. The CDR3 has 14 amino acids. Looked up from germline, CDR1 is SNHLY and CDR2 is FYNNEI. The CDR3 DNA reads TGTGCCAGCAGTGAATTCGACAGGGAGGAAAAACTGTTTTTT. Protein sequence: CASSEFDREEKLFF.

At least ten counts were recorded for this clonotype. This sequence joins TRBV7-8 and TRBJ2-7; 9 nucleotides line up with TRBD1. The CDR3 runs to 15 residues. Germline CDR1 is SGHVS and CDR2 is FQNEAQ. J lost 2 bases, V lost 5 bases, and 7 bases had no gene match. This chain's CDR3 is CASSATGTGPYEQYF. CDR3 coding DNA: TGTGCCAGCAGCGCCACCGGGACAGGGCCCTACGAGCAGTACTTC.

The chain combines TRBV20-1 with TRBJ1-6; 9 nucleotides agree with TRBD1. The J segment lost 0 bases and the V segment lost 1 base, leaving 7 bases of the junction unmatched. The CDR3 is 18 amino acids. CDR1 DFQATT and CDR2 SNEGSKA come from the germline V gene (reference sequence). The CDR3 DNA follows: TGCAGTGCTAGAGGTGGACAGGGGCCTAGCTCCTATAATTCACCCCTCCACTTT. Its protein is CSARGGQGPSSYNSPLHF.

This clonotype was counted ten times or more. The genes are TRBV4-3 and TRBJ1-1; tentative D call: TRBD1 (6 bases). The V gene's germline CDR1 is LGHNA and CDR2 YSLEER. The CDR3 is made up of 14 amino acids. The V and J ends lost 1 base and 6 bases respectively, with 12 bases between them. CDR3 nucleotide sequence: TGCGCCAGCAGCCAAGGAGGGGGAAGGGCTGAAGCTTTCTTT. Protein: CASSQGGGRAEAFF.

With respect to this clonotype: A read error is possible here, since a much larger clone lies one base away. Without the conserved terminal phenylalanine or tryptophan, this CDR3 likely stems from a read error. This sequence joins TRBV12-3 or TRBV12-4 and TRBJ2-7; D is possibly TRBD2 (7 bases). CDR3 length equals 15 residues. Deletions cut 3 bases from V and 4 bases from J, with 16 bases between. CDR3: CASSFGGASLYEQYS. For the CDR3, the DNA is TGTGCCAGCAGTTTTGGGGGGGCCAGCCTTTACGAGCAGTACTCC.

This clonotype was detected ten times or more. This sequence joins TRBV5-1 and TRBJ2-7; 7 bases are shared with TRBD1. Germline CDR1 SGHRS, CDR2 YFSETQ. The J segment lost 7 bases and the V segment lost 3 bases, leaving 13 bases of the junction unmatched. The CDR3 consists of 15 residues. The CDR3 is CASSSEDRAGQEQYF. CDR3 nucleotide sequence: TGCGCCAGCAGCTCCGAAGACAGGGCGGGCCAAGAGCAGTACTTC.

This clonotype was seen just once. At one end the junction does not follow the germline gene, possibly because of a read error. This chain links TRBV7-2 with TRBJ2-5, with 7 nucleotides matching TRBD1. CDR3 size: 15 residues. From germline, CDR1 is SGHTA and CDR2 FQGNSA. CDR3 amino acids: CASSRTQGVGETRYF. In DNA form, the CDR3 reads TGTGCCAGCAGCAGAACGCAGGGGGTAGGGGAGACCCGGTACTTC.

This clonotype has ten or more counts. The chain is built from TRBV9 and TRBJ1-6; 9 nucleotides line up with TRBD1. This CDR3 is built from 15 residues. CDR1 and CDR2 from the germline V gene are SGDLS and YYNGEE. J gave up 9 bases and V 5 bases, and 9 bases lay outside the gene matches. The CDR3 bases are TGTGCCAGCAGGCCCGGACAGGGGCGCGGTTCACCCCTCCACTTT. Its protein product is CASRPGQGRGSPLHF.

The CDR3 loop is CASSDRDDYGYTF. CDR3 coding DNA: TGTGCCAGCTCGGACAGGGATGACTATGGCTACACCTTC. The genes are TRBV12-3 or TRBV12-4 and TRBJ1-2; 8 bases agree with TRBD1. This CDR3 region has 13 residues. J lost 3 bases, V lost 8 bases, and 5 bases had no gene match.

In its sample, this clonotype was seen many times. The chain carries TRBV7-2 and TRBJ1-5, with a tentative D call TRBD1 (5 bases). The V and J ends lost 1 base and 6 bases respectively, with 7 bases between them. The CDR3 loop spans 13 amino acids. Germline CDR1 and CDR2: SGHTA and FQGNSA. The CDR3 protein is CASSLGGGQPQHF. DNA for the CDR3: TGTGCCAGCAGCTTAGGGGGGGGTCAGCCCCAGCATTTT.

This clonotype was observed many times. The chain has TRBV4-1 and TRBJ1-1; D unresolved. CDR1 and CDR2 from the germline V gene are MGHRA and YSYEKL. The CDR3 loop spans 15 amino acids. With 0 bases removed from V and 2 bases from J, the gap between germline ends came to 10 bases. The CDR3 reads CASSQEGVVNTEAFF. In nucleotides, the CDR3 is TGCGCCAGCAGCCAAGAGGGCGTGGTTAACACTGAAGCTTTCTTT.

This clonotype has at least ten counts. The CDR3 reads CASSLAREHSPLHF. CDR3 coding DNA: TGCGCCAGCAGCTTGGCCAGGGAGCATTCACCCCTCCACTTT. This chain links TRBV5-1 with TRBJ1-6, with D possibly matching TRBD1 (5 bases). This CDR3 is 14 amino acids long. Trimming left V 0 bases short and J 8 bases short, with 9 bases between. In germline, CDR1 is SGHRS, CDR2 YFSETQ.